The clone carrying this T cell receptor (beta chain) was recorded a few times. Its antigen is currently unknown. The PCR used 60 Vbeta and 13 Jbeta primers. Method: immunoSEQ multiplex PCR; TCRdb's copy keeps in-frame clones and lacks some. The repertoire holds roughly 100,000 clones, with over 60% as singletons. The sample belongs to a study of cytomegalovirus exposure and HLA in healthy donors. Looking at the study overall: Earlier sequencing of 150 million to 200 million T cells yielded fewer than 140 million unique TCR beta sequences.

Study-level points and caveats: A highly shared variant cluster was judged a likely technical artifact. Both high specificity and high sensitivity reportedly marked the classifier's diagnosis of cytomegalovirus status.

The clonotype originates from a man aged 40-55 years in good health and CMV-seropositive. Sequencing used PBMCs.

CDR3 DNA: TGTGCCAGCTCACCTTTCCGGGACAGGCAATACGAGCAGTACTTC. Protein: CASSPFRDRQYEQYF. The V gene is TRBV18, the J gene TRBJ2-7, with 8 nucleotides matching TRBD1. The CDR3 sequence is 15 residues long. With 3 bases clipped from V and 4 bases from J, the junction kept 8 bases outside the gene matches. The germline V gene has CDR1 KGHSH and CDR2 LQKENI.